This T cell receptor beta chain derives from a study of vaccination effects on CD4 cells after COVID-19. General study findings and limits: Healthy vaccinees' vaccine-induced clones included only 1 of 255 cross-reacting with common cold coronaviruses. Late in the post-vaccination period, infection-induced and vaccine-induced clones underwent marked clonal contraction.

After expansion with viral peptide pools in the ViraFEST assay, antigen-specific CD4+ T cells were sequenced. CD4+ T cells were isolated after about nine days of culture. Vaccinated recipients, who were negative for nucleocapsid antibodies, had no history of SARS-CoV-2 infection. After two million PBMC were placed in each well, they were cultured with roughly 11 IU/ml IL-2 and roughly 10 ug/ml peptides. Cells had half their medium changed to IL-2 medium on days 3 and 7. This CDR3 is 17 amino acids long. V lost 0 bases, J lost 0 bases, and 15 bases lay in between. From germline, CDR1 is SGHRS and CDR2 YFSETQ. TCRdb's copy holds only in-frame clones and misses some; the assay was immunoSEQ multiplex PCR. The table records 35,000 to 45,000 clones, roughly four fifths of them present only once. About this clone: Its antigen is unknown.

Sequenced material: CD4+ T cells from PBMCs cultured with SARS-CoV-2 spike peptides, taken before COVID-19 vaccination. The clonotype originates from a human donor who received a COVID-19 vaccine. This chain connects TRBV5-1 to TRBJ1-1; D may be TRBD1 (6 bases). CDR3 DNA sequence: TGCGCCAGCAGCTTGGATCGGGGGGCTCACATGAACACTGAAGCTTTCTTT. Its protein is CASSLDRGAHMNTEAFF. The variable domain in full, with the rest retrieved from reference TRBV5-1 and TRBJ1-1, is KAGVTQTPRYLIKTRGQQVTLSCSPISGHRSVSWYQQTPGQGLQFLFEYFSETQRNKGNFPGRFSGRQFSNSRSEMNVSTLELGDSALYLCASSLDRGAHMNTEAFFGQGTRLTVV.